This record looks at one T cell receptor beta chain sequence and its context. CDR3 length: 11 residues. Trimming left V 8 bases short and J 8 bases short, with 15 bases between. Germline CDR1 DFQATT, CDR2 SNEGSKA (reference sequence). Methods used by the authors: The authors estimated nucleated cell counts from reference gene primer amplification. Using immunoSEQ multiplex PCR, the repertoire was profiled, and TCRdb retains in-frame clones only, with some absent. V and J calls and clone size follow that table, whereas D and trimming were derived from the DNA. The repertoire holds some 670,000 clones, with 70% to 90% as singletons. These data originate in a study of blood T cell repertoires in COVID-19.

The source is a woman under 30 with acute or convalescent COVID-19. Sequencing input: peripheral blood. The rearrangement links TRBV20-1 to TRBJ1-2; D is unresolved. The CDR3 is CSPTRWEGYTF. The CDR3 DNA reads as TGCAGTCCGACCCGATGGGAGGGCTACACCTTC.